This T cell receptor (beta chain) was documented in a study of blood T cell repertoires in COVID-19. About the study: Both acute and convalescent COVID-19 samples were obtained from the United States, Italy and Spain. PBMCs, B-cell-depleted T cells, or T cells were the source of the cDNA or gDNA that made up the material.

Source study methods: Reference gene primer amplification gave nucleated cell count estimates. Clones were read by immunoSEQ multiplex PCR, and TCRdb kept only the in-frame ones, dropping some. V, J and clone size derive from that table, while D and trimming were established from the DNA sequence. The data show 25,000 to 35,000 clones, with about 90% seen just once and 2% to 2.5% held by the top ten. The clonotype comes from a man over 45 with active COVID-19. The sequenced material came from peripheral blood.

CDR3 region: CASSLGLAGTNTGELFF. CDR3 bases: TGTGCCAGCAGCCTGGGACTAGCGGGGACGAACACCGGGGAGCTGTTTTTT. The rearrangement links TRBV9 to TRBJ2-2; 13 bases are shared with TRBD2. CDR1 and CDR2 from the germline V gene are SGDLS and YYNGEE. J gave up 0 bases and V 4 bases, and 3 bases lay outside the gene matches. This CDR3 has 17 amino acids.